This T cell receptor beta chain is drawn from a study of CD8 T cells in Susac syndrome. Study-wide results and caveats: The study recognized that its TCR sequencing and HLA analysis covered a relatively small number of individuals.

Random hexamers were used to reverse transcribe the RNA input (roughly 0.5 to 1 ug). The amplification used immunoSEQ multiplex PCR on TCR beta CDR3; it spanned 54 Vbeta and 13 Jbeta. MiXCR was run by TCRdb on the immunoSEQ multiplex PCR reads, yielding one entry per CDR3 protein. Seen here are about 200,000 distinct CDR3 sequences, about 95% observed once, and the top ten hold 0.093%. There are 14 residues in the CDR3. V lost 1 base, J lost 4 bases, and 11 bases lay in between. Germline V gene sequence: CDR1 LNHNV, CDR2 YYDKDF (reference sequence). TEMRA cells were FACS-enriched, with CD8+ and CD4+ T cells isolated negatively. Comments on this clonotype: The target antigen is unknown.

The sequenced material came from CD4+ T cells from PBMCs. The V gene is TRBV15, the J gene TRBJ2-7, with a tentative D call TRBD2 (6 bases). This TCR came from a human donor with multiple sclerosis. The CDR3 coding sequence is TGTGCCACCAGCAGAGCGGCAGGGAGGTACGAGCAGTACTTC. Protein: CATSRAAGRYEQYF.